This is a list of T cell receptor beta chains from one sample in a study of T cells after yellow fever vaccination. TCRdb passed the 5' RACE reads through MiXCR, listing each CDR3 protein once. Here the sample spans around 310,000 distinct CDR3 sequences, approximately 4.3% being singletons. The specimen comprised PBMCs, sampled 15 days after the yellow fever booster vaccination. All receptors come from a man younger than 35 who received the YFV17D yellow fever vaccine. The CDR3 runs from the conserved cysteine through the conserved F or W. D genes are given only for firm matches. Only some rows state a clone size, as once, few, many or a class for expanded clones.

cdr3_nt cdr3_aa d_call v_call clone_size j_call
TGTGCCACCAGCAGCTCCCTCCTCCACCCGGGACAGGGTGATGGCTACACCTTC CATSSSLLHPGQGDGYTF TRBD1 TRBV15 . TRBJ1-2
TGTGCCAGCAGTTTATTAATGAACACTGAAGCTTTCTTT CASSLLMNTEAFF . TRBV25-1 many TRBJ1-1
TGTGCCAGCAGTTTCTTGGGGGGGGACTATGGCTACACCTTC CASSFLGGDYGYTF . TRBV12-3/TRBV12-4 . TRBJ1-2
TGTGCCAGCAGCCCCCGACAGGGGGTTGATGAAGCTTTCTTT CASSPRQGVDEAFF TRBD1 TRBV7-2 many TRBJ1-1
TGTGCCAGCAGCCCAGGGACGCTACTCTCCACAGATACGCAGTATTTT CASSPGTLLSTDTQYF . TRBV7-9 many TRBJ2-3
TGTGCCAGCAGTTACTCCTCGCGGCCCACAGATACGCAGTATTTT CASSYSSRPTDTQYF . TRBV6-5 many TRBJ2-3
TGCGCCAGCAGCTACTTGACAAGGCAGCAAGAGACCCAGTACTTC CASSYLTRQQETQYF . TRBV5-1 . TRBJ2-5
TGTGCCAGCAGTCCGGACAGGTGGGACTACACCTTC CASSPDRWDYTF TRBD1 TRBV12-3/TRBV12-4 many TRBJ1-2
TGTGCCAGCAGCCAGGGCTTAACCGAGACCCAGTACTTC CASSQGLTETQYF . TRBV5-5 many TRBJ2-5
TGTGCCAGCAGCCAAGATGCCGGAAGAGCCTACGAGCAGTACTTC CASSQDAGRAYEQYF . TRBV3-1 . TRBJ2-7
TGTGCCAGCAGTTTACCCAGGGGTGGGGCCAACGTCCTGACTTTC CASSLPRGGANVLTF . TRBV12-3/TRBV12-4 few TRBJ2-6
TGCGCCAGCAGCCACCCAGGGTACCCTGGCGCTGAAGCTTTCTTT CASSHPGYPGAEAFF . TRBV4-1 many TRBJ1-1
TGCGCCAGCAGCCTCGCCGGGACACTCGGCTACGAGCAGTACTTC CASSLAGTLGYEQYF . TRBV5-1 many TRBJ2-7
TGTGCCAGCAGCTTACAACTAGCGCACACTAGCACAGATACGCAGTATTTT CASSLQLAHTSTDTQYF TRBD2 TRBV7-6 few TRBJ2-3
TGTGCCACCTCGGGGGGAACGCAAAACATTCAGTACTTC CATSGGTQNIQYF TRBD2 TRBV7-9 . TRBJ2-4
TGCGCCAGCAGCCCGGACAGGAACAATGAGCAGTTCTTC CASSPDRNNEQFF TRBD1 TRBV5-1 many TRBJ2-1
TGTGCCAGCAGTCGGACAGGGGATAATTCACCCCTCCACTTT CASSRTGDNSPLHF TRBD1 TRBV7-9 many TRBJ1-6
TGCAGTGCGCCCGACAGGGGGCTAGGGGAAAAACTGTTTTTT CSAPDRGLGEKLFF TRBD1 TRBV20-1 many TRBJ1-4
TGCGCCAGCAGCTCAGTGGGCGGGGGAGGGGAAGAGCAGTTCTTC CASSSVGGGGEEQFF TRBD2 TRBV5-1 many TRBJ2-1
TGTGCCAGCAGCTCTCCAACGGGGGGCCACAATGAGCAGTTCTTC CASSSPTGGHNEQFF . TRBV7-9 . TRBJ2-1
TGCAGTGCTAGAGATCAGGGGCCGGTGGATGGACCCCAGCATTTT CSARDQGPVDGPQHF . TRBV20-1 many TRBJ1-5
TGTGCCAGCTCCCTAAGACAGGGAAAGGCCAATGAGCAGTTCTTC CASSLRQGKANEQFF TRBD1 TRBV12-3/TRBV12-4 many TRBJ2-1
TGCGCCAGCAGCTTTCGGGCAGGAATGAACACTGAAGCTTTCTTT CASSFRAGMNTEAFF . TRBV5-1 many TRBJ1-1
TGTGCCAGCAGCTTAATGGCCGGCCAAGAGACCCAGTACTTC CASSLMAGQETQYF . TRBV7-2 many TRBJ2-5
TGTGCCAGCTCACCACGGGCCGCTCAGCCCCAGCATTTT CASSPRAAQPQHF . TRBV18 few TRBJ1-5
TGTGCCAGCAGCCGAGGAGGGACAGGGGTAGATCAGCCCCAGCATTTT CASSRGGTGVDQPQHF TRBD1 TRBV7-2 many TRBJ1-5
TGTGCCAGCACCGACACCAAACGAGGCTATGGCTACACCTTC CASTDTKRGYGYTF . TRBV28 . TRBJ1-2
TGCGCCAGCAGCCAACTTCTAGCGGGGGGGAACAATGAGCAGTTCTTC CASSQLLAGGNNEQFF TRBD2 TRBV4-3 many TRBJ2-1
TGTGCCAGCAGCCAAGCCTTCGGCTTCCTAATGAACACTGAAGCTTTCTTT CASSQAFGFLMNTEAFF . TRBV14 . TRBJ1-1
TGTGCCAGCAGCCCGGGACTAGCGGGGGCCCAAGAGACCCAGTACTTC CASSPGLAGAQETQYF TRBD2 TRBV7-9 many TRBJ2-5
TGTGCCAGCGGGCTGACTAGCGGTAGCACAGATACGCAGTATTTT CASGLTSGSTDTQYF TRBD2 TRBV14 . TRBJ2-3
TGTGCCAGCTCACCGCAGGGACAGAACAATGAGCAGTTCTTC CASSPQGQNNEQFF TRBD1 TRBV18 few TRBJ2-1
TGTGCCAGCAGCCCTCACCCCAGGGGGGGAGATGGCTACACCTTC CASSPHPRGGDGYTF TRBD1 TRBV7-2 . TRBJ1-2
TGTGCCAGCAGCTTCACAGGACGCACAGATACGCAGTATTTT CASSFTGRTDTQYF . TRBV5-6 many TRBJ2-3
TGCAGTGCTAGAGATCCTCAGGGATCTGGAAACACCATATATTTT CSARDPQGSGNTIYF . TRBV20-1 many TRBJ1-3
TGCAGCCCTTCAACGGGGGACAGGGCATCGGGAACTGAAGCTTTCTTT CSPSTGDRASGTEAFF TRBD1 TRBV29-1 few TRBJ1-1
TGTGCCAGCAGTCTCCGCAGGGGGATGAGGAATCCTGAAGCTTTCTTT CASSLRRGMRNPEAFF TRBD1 TRBV12-3/TRBV12-4 . TRBJ1-1
TGTGCCAGCAGGACAGGGAATAATTCACCCCTCCACTTT CASRTGNNSPLHF TRBD1 TRBV12-3/TRBV12-4 many TRBJ1-6
TGTGCCAGCAGCTTGGGGGCGGGGCGGCTGGGGTCAGATACGCAGTATTTT CASSLGAGRLGSDTQYF . TRBV5-4 . TRBJ2-3
TGTGCCAGCAGCTTGGTCCAGGATAGTTATGGCTACACCTTC CASSLVQDSYGYTF . TRBV5-5 few TRBJ1-2
TGTGCCACCAGCAGAGATCTGGGCAACACCGGGGAGCTGTTTTTT CATSRDLGNTGELFF . TRBV15 . TRBJ2-2
TGTGCCAGCAGCTTAGTCGGGAGTCCCAATGAAAAACTGTTTTTT CASSLVGSPNEKLFF . TRBV7-2 many TRBJ1-4